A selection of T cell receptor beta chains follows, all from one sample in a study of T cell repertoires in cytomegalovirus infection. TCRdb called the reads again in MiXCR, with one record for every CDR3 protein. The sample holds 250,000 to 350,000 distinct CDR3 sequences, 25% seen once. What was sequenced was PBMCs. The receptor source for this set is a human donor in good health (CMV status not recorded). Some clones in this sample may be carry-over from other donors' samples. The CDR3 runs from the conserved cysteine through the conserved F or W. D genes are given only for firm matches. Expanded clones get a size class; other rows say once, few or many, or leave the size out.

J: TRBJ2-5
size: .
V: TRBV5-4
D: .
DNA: TGTGCCAGCAGCACGTCAGCAGTGGGCCAAGAGACCCAGTACTTC
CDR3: CASSTSAVGQETQYF

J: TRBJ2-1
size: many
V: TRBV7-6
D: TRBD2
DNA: TGTGCCAGCAGCTTGGGACTAGCGGGAAACAATGAGCAGTTCTTC
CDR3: CASSLGLAGNNEQFF

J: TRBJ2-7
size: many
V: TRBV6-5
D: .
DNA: TGTGCCAGCGGCCAAAGACAGGGACTCTCCTACGAGCAGTACTTC
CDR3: CASGQRQGLSYEQYF

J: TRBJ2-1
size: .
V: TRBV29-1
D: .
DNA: TGCAGCGTTTATTCGACTAGACGCCAGGATGAGCAGTTCTTC
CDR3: CSVYSTRRQDEQFF

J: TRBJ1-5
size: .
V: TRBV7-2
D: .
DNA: TGTGCCAGCAGCTTATTAGCGGCGAACTATCAGCCCCAGCATTTT
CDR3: CASSLLAANYQPQHF

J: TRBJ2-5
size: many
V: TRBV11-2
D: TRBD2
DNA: TGTGCCAGCAGCGGATATAGGACTAGAGGGAAAGAGACCCAGTACTTC
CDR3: CASSGYRTRGKETQYF

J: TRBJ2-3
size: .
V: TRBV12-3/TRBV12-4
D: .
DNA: TGTGCCAGCAGTCCCACCTGGGGAAGCACAGATACGCAGTATTTT
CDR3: CASSPTWGSTDTQYF

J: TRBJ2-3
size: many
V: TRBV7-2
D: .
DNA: TGTGCCAGCAGCTTAGTTTGGCCAGATACGCAGTATTTT
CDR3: CASSLVWPDTQYF

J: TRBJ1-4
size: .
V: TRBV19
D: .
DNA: TGTGCCAGTAGTATCCGGGGGCGAAGTGAAAAACTGTTTTTT
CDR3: CASSIRGRSEKLFF

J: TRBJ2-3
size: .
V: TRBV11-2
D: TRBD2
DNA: TGTGCCAGCAGAAATCTTTTAGCGGGAGCGAGCACAGATACGCAGTATTTT
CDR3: CASRNLLAGASTDTQYF

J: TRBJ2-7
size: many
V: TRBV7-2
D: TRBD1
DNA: TGTGCCAGCAGCCAAACCGGGACAGGGCCCTCCTACGAGCAGTACTTC
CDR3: CASSQTGTGPSYEQYF

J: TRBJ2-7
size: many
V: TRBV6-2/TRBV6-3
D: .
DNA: TGTGCCAGCAGTTACTCGGGACCAGCCTCGGCATACGAGCAGTACTTC
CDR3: CASSYSGPASAYEQYF

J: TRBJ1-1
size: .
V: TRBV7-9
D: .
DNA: TGTGCCAGCACGAGGGGGGTCACTGAAGCTTTCTTT
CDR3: CASTRGVTEAFF

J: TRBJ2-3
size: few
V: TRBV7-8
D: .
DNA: TGTGCCAGCAGCTTAGTACCCCCAAGGTCCGTCACAGATACGCAGTATTTT
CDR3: CASSLVPPRSVTDTQYF

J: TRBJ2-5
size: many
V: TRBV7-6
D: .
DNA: TGTGCCAGCAGCATCCAGAACCGGGAGACCCAGTACTTC
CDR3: CASSIQNRETQYF

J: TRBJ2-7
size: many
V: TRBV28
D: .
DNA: TGTGCCAGCCACTCTACCCCCTACGAGCAGTACTTC
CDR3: CASHSTPYEQYF

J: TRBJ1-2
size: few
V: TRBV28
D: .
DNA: TGTGCCGTACAGGGAGTAAGTGGCTACACCTTC
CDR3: CAVQGVSGYTF

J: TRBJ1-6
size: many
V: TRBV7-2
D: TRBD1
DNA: TGTGCCAGCAGCTCCGGACAGGGGAATAATTCACCCCTCCACTTT
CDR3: CASSSGQGNNSPLHF

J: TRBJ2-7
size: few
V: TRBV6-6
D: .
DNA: TGTGCCAGCTTTTCTAGCTACTACGAGCAGTACTTC
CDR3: CASFSSYYEQYF

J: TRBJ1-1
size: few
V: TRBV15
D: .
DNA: TGTGCCACCAGCTCCATCGTCGGCGAAGCTTTCTTT
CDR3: CATSSIVGEAFF

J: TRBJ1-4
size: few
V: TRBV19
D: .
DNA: TGTGCCAGTAGCATACAGGGTTCGGGCGAAAAACTGTTTTTT
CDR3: CASSIQGSGEKLFF

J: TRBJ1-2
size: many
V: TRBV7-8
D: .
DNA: TGTGCCAGCAGCTTAGGTCGTCTTAACTATGGCTACACCTTC
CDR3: CASSLGRLNYGYTF

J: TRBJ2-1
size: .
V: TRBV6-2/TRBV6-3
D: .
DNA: TGTGCCAGCCCCAAGGACCTACTGGGCAATGAGCAGTTCTTC
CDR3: CASPKDLLGNEQFF

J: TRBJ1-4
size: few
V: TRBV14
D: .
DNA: TGTGCCAGCAGCCAAGATCTAGGAGTGGCAACTAATGAAAAACTGTTTTTT
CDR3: CASSQDLGVATNEKLFF

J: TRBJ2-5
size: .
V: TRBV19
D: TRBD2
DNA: TGTGCCACCGGAGGTAGCGGGAGTGGGGAGACCCAGTACTTC
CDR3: CATGGSGSGETQYF

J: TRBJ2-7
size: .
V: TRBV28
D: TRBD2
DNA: TGTGCCACCAAGGGCGGGGGGGCCACCTACGAGCAGTACTTC
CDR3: CATKGGGATYEQYF

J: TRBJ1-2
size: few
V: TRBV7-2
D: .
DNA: TGTGCCAGCAGCGTAGTGGGTTATGGCTACACCTTC
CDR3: CASSVVGYGYTF

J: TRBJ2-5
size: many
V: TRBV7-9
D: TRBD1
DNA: TGTGCCAGCACCATCTGGACAGGAGAGACCCAGTACTTC
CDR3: CASTIWTGETQYF

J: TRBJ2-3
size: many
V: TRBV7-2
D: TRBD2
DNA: TGTGCCAGCAGCTTAGACGGGACTAGCGGACCTAGCACAGATACGCAGTATTTT
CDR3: CASSLDGTSGPSTDTQYF

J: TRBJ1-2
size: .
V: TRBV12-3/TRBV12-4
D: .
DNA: TGTGCCAGCAAAGGAAGGTACTATGGCTACACCTTC
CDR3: CASKGRYYGYTF

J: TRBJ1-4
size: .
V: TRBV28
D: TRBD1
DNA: TGTGCCAGCAGTTCCGGACGGGCAGGGGGGGAAAAACTGTTTTTT
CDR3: CASSSGRAGGEKLFF

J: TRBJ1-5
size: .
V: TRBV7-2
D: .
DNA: TGTGCCAGCAGCTTGGGCTTATCCTGGACAAGCAATCAGCCCCAGCATTTT
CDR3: CASSLGLSWTSNQPQHF